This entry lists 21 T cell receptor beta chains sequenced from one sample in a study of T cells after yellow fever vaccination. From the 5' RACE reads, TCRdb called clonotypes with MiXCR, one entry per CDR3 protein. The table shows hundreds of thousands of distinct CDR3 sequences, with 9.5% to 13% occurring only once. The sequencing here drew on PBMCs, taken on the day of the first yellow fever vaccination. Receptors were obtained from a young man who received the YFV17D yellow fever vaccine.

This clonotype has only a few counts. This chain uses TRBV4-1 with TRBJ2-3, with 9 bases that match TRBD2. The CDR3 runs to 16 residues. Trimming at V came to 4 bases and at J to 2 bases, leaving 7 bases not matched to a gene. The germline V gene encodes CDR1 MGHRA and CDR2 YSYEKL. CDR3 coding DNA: TGCGCCAGCAGCCCTCGAGCTAGCGGGGCCACAGATACGCAGTATTTT. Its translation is CASSPRASGATDTQYF.

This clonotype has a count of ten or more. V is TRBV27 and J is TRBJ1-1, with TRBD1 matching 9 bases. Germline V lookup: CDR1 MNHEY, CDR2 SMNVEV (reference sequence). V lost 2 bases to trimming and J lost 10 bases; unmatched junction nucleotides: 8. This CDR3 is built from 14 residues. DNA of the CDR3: TGTGCCAGCAGTTTAAACACAGGGGGCAGGGTAGCTTTCTTT. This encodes CASSLNTGGRVAFF.

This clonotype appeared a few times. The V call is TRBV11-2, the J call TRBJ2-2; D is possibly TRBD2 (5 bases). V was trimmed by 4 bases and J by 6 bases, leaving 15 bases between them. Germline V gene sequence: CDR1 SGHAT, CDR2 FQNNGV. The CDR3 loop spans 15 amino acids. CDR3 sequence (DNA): TGTGCCAGCAGCTCCCCCCGGTACGGGGCCGGGGAGCTGTTTTTT. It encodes CASSSPRYGAGELFF.

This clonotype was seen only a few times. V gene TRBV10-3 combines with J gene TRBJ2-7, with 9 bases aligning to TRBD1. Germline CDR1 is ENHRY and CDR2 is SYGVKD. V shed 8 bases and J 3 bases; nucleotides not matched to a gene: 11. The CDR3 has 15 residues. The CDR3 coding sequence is TGTGCCATCGGACCAGACAGGGGGGCGAACTACGAGCAGTACTTC. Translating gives CAIGPDRGANYEQYF.

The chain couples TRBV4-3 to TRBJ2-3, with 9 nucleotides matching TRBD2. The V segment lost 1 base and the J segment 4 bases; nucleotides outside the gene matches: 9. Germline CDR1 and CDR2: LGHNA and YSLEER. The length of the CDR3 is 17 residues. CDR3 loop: CASSQGRLAGNSDTQYF. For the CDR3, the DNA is TGCGCCAGCAGCCAAGGGCGGCTAGCGGGAAATTCAGATACGCAGTATTTT.

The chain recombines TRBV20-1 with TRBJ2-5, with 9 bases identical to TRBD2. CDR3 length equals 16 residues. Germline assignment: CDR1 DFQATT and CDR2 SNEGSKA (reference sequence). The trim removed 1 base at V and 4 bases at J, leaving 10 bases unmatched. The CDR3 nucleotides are TGCAGTGCTAGAGGAGGGGCGGGGGGGCCGAGAGAGACCCAGTACTTC. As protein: CSARGGAGGPRETQYF.

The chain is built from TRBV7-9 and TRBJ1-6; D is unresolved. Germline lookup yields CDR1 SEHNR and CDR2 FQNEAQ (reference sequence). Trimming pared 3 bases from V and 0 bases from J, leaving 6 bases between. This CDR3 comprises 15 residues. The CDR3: CASSLGRSYNSPLHF. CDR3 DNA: TGTGCCAGCAGCTTGGGCCGCTCCTATAATTCACCCCTCCACTTT.

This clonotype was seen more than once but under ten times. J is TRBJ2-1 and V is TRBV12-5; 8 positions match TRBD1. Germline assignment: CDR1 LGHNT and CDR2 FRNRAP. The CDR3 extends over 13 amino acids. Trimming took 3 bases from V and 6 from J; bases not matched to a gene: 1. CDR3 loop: CASGLDRGNEQFF. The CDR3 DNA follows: TGTGCTAGTGGTTTAGACAGGGGCAATGAGCAGTTCTTC.

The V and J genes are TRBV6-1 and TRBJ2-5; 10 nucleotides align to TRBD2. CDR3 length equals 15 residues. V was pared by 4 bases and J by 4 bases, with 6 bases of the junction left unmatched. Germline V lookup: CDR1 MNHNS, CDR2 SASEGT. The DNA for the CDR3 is TGTGCCAGCAGTGTCCAGCGGGGGGGCCGAGAGACCCAGTACTTC. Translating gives CASSVQRGGRETQYF.

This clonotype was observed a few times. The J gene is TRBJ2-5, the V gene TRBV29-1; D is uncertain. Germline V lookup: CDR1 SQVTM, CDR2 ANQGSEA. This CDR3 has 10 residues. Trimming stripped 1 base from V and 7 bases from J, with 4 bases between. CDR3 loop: CSVEGGTQYF. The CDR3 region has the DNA TGCAGCGTTGAAGGTGGGACCCAGTACTTC.

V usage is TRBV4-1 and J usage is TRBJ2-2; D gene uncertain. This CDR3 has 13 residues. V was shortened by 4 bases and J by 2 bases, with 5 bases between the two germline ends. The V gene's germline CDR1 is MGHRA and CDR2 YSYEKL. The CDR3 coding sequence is TGCGCCAGCAGCCTATTTAACACCGGGGAGCTGTTTTTT. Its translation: CASSLFNTGELFF.

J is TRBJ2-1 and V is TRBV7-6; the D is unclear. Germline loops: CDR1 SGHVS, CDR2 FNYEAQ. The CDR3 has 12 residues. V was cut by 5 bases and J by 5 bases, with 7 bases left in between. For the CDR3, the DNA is TGTGCCAGCAGCGTACTAAACAATGAGCAGTTCTTC. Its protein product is CASSVLNNEQFF. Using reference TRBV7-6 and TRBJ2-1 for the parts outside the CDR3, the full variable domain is GAGVSQSPRYKVTKRGQDVALRCDPISGHVSLYWYRQALGQGPEFLTYFNYEAQQDKSGLPNDRFSAERPEGSISTLTIQRTEQRDSAMYRCASSVLNNEQFFGPGTRLTVL.

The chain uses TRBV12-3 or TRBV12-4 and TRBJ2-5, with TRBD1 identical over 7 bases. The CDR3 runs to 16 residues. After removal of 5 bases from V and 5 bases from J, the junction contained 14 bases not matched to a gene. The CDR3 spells CASSLPPSRRGETQYF. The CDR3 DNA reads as TGTGCCAGCAGTCTTCCCCCATCTCGCAGGGGGGAGACCCAGTACTTC.

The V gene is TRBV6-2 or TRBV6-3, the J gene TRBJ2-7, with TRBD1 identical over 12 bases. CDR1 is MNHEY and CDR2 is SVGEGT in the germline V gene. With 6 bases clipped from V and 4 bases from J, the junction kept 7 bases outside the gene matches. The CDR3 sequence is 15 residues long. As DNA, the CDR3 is TGTGCCAGCAGCCGCCTGGGACAGGGGGCGTACGAGCAGTACTTC. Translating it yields CASSRLGQGAYEQYF.

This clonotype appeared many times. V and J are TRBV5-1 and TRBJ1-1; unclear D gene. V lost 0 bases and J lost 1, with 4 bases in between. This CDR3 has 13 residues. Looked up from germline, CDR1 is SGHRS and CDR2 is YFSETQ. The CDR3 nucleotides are TGCGCCAGCAGCTTGGCCGCGAACACTGAAGCTTTCTTT. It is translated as CASSLAANTEAFF.

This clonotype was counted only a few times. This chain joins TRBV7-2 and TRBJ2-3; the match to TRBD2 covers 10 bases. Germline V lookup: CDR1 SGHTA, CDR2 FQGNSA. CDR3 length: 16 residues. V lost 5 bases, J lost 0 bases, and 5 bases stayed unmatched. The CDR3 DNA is TGTGCCAGCAGCAATAGCGGGGGGCGAAGCACAGATACGCAGTATTTT. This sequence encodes CASSNSGGRSTDTQYF.

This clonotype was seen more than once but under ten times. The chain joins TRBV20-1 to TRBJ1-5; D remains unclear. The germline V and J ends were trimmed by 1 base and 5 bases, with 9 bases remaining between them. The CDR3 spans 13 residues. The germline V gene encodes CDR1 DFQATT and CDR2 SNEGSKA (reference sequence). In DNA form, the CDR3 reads TGCAGTGCTAGAGCCGGTAACCATCAGCCCCAGCATTTT. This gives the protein CSARAGNHQPQHF.

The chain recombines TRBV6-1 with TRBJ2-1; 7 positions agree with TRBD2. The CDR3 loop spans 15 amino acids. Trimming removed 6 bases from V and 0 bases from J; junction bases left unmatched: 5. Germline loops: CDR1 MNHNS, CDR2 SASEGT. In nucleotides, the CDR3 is TGTGCCAGCAGAGAAAGCGGGGACTCCTACAATGAGCAGTTCTTC. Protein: CASRESGDSYNEQFF.

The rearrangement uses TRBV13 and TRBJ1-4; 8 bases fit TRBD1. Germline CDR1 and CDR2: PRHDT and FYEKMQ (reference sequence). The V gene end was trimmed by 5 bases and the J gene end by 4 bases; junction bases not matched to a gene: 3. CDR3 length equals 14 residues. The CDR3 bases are TGTGCCAGCAGCCACGGACAGGGTAATGAAAAACTGTTTTTT. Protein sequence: CASSHGQGNEKLFF.

Here the CDR3 reads CASTRRRGGFERNEETQYF. The CDR3 nucleotides are TGTGCCAGCACCCGGAGGCGGGGGGGCTTCGAGCGTAATGAAGAGACCCAGTACTTC. This chain links TRBV12-3 or TRBV12-4 with TRBJ2-5; 9 bases line up with TRBD2. V shed 7 bases, J shed 3 bases, and the junction held 21 bases outside the gene matches. The CDR3 is 19 amino acids.

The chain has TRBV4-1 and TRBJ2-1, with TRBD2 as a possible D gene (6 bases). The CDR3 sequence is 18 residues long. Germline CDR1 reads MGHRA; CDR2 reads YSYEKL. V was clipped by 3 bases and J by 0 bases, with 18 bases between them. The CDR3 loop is CASSHRLSGGSSYNEQFF. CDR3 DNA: TGCGCCAGCAGCCATCGTCTCTCAGGAGGGAGCTCCTACAATGAGCAGTTCTTC.